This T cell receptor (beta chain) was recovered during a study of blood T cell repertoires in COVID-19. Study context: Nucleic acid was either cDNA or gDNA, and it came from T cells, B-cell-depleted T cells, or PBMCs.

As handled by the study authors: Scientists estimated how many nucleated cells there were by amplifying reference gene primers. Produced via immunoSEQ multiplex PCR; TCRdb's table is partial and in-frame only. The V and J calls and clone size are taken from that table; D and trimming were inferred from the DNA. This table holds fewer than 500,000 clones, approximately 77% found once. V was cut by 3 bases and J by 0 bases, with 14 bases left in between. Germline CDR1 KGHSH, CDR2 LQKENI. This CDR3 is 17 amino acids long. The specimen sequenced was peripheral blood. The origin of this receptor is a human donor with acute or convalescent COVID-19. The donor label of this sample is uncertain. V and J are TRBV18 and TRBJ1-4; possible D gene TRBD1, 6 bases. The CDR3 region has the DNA TGTGCCAGCTCACCCCAACCACAGGGAGCAACTAATGAAAAACTGTTTTTT. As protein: CASSPQPQGATNEKLFF. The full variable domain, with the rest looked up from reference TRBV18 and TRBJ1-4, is NAGVMQNPRHLVRRRGQEARLRCSPMKGHSHVYWYRQLPEEGLKFMVYLQKENIIDESGMPKERFSAEFPKEGPSILRIQQVVRGDSAAYFCASSPQPQGATNEKLFFGSGTQLSVL.